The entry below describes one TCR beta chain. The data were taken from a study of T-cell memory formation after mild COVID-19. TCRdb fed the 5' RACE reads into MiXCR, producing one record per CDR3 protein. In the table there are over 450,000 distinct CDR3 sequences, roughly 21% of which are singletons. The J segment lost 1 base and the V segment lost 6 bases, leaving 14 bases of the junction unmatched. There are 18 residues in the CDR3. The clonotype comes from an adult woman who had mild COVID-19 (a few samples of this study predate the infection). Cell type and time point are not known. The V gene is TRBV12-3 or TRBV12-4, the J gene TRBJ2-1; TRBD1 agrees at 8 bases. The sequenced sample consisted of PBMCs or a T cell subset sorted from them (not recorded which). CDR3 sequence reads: CASSLDLSGGQSYNEQFF. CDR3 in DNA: TGTGCCAGCAGCCTAGATCTATCAGGGGGCCAGTCCTACAATGAGCAGTTCTTC.